These 12 T cell receptor beta chains originate from one sample sequenced in a study of cytomegalovirus exposure and HLA in healthy donors. Amplification used 60 Vbeta primers and 13 Jbeta primers. Method: immunoSEQ multiplex PCR; TCRdb's copy keeps in-frame clones and lacks some. The top ten hold under 8% of the sample, which has 200,000 to 250,000 clones, about 81% seen once. What was sequenced was PBMCs. These TCRs come from a woman aged 55 to 70 in good health and CMV-seropositive.

This clone has only a few counts. The chain couples TRBV4-1 to TRBJ2-7; possible D gene TRBD1, 6 bases. Per germline, CDR1 MGHRA and CDR2 YSYEKL. The length of the CDR3 is 15 residues. V gave up 2 bases and J gave up 2 bases, with 13 bases separating them. The CDR3 spells CASSQMTGGPYEQYF. The CDR3 region has the DNA TGCGCCAGCAGCCAAATGACAGGTGGGCCCTACGAGCAGTACTTC.

This clone has just a few counts. V is TRBV27 and J is TRBJ2-3; TRBD1 matches 8 bases. The V gene's germline CDR1 is MNHEY and CDR2 SMNVEV (reference sequence). With V trimmed by 3 bases and J by 10 bases, 9 bases remained unmatched. The length of the CDR3 is 14 residues. CDR3 protein: CASSFGTGIGAQYF. In nucleotides, the CDR3 is TGTGCCAGCAGTTTCGGGACAGGAATAGGTGCGCAGTATTTT.

This chain uses TRBV29-1 with TRBJ1-4; maybe TRBD1 (5 bases). The V gene's germline CDR1 is SQVTM and CDR2 ANQGSEA. The CDR3 extends over 13 amino acids. Trimming took off 4 bases at V and 4 bases at J, with 10 bases between the two ends. In DNA form, the CDR3 reads TGCAGCGTTGGACCAGACAGTAATGAAAAACTGTTTTTT. Translating gives CSVGPDSNEKLFF. Full variable domain (outside the CDR3, taken from reference TRBV29-1 and TRBJ1-4): SAVISQKPSRDICQRGTSLTIQCQVDSQVTMMFWYRQQPGQSLTLIATANQGSEATYESGFVIDKFPISRPNLTFSTLTVSNMSPEDSSIYLCSVGPDSNEKLFFGSGTQLSVL.

The chain uses TRBV6-5 and TRBJ1-2, with 7 nucleotides matching TRBD1. CDR3 size: 15 residues. Germline values: CDR1 MNHEY, CDR2 SVGAGI. The V gene end was trimmed by 1 base and the J gene end by 1 base; junction bases not matched to a gene: 3. CDR3 coding DNA: TGTGCCAGCAGTTACTTCCGGGACAGTAACTATGGCTACACCTTC. This sequence encodes CASSYFRDSNYGYTF.

The V and J genes are TRBV6-1 and TRBJ1-2; D is ambiguous. The CDR3 contains 13 residues. V lost 5 bases and J 5 bases, leaving 12 bases between the germline ends. The V gene's germline CDR1 is MNHNS and CDR2 SASEGT. The CDR3 here is CASSSSAGYGYTF. CDR3 nucleotides: TGTGCCAGCAGTTCTTCCGCGGGTTATGGCTACACCTTC.

The chain couples TRBV6-5 to TRBJ1-1, with D perhaps matching TRBD1 (6 bases). In germline, CDR1 is MNHEY, CDR2 SVGAGI. The CDR3 is 15 amino acids. V gave up 5 bases and J gave up 1 base, with 14 bases separating them. CDR3 nucleotides: TGTGCCAGCAGTACATCAGGGGTCGGGAACACTGAAGCTTTCTTT. Translation gives CASSTSGVGNTEAFF.

CDR3 sequence: CASSRGPGGRNTEAFF. CDR3 coding DNA: TGTGCCAGCTCACGTGGTCCGGGGGGTCGGAACACTGAAGCTTTCTTT. The gene calls are TRBV18 and TRBJ1-1; D is possibly TRBD1 (5 bases). Trimming stripped 4 bases from V and 1 base from J, with 16 bases between. This CDR3 is built from 16 residues. Germline-derived CDR1 and CDR2 are KGHSH and LQKENI.

This clone was counted between two and nine times. The rearrangement uses TRBV4-1 and TRBJ1-2; the D gene is possibly TRBD1 (6 bases). The V gene lost 2 bases and the J gene lost 4 bases, with 23 bases spanning the gap. The CDR3 length is 18 residues. The germline V gene encodes CDR1 MGHRA and CDR2 YSYEKL. The DNA for the CDR3 is TGCGCCAGCAGCCAACCTCTTTTGGGGGTAGGACAGATCTATGGCTACACCTTC. Encoded protein: CASSQPLLGVGQIYGYTF.

The chain is built from TRBV7-3 and TRBJ2-1, with TRBD2 matching 11 bases. Per the germline V gene, CDR1 is SGHTA and CDR2 is FQGTGA. V lost 4 bases to trimming and J lost 9 bases; unmatched junction nucleotides: 5. The CDR3 contains 14 residues. The DNA of the CDR3 is TGTGCCAGCAGCTCGACTAGCGGGAATACTGAGCAGTTCTTC. This encodes CASSSTSGNTEQFF.

The chain uses TRBV6-6 and TRBJ1-5; 9 nucleotides line up with TRBD1. CDR1 is MNHNY, CDR2 SVGAGI, per germline (reference sequence). This CDR3 contains 15 residues. V lost 4 bases, J lost 4 bases, and 5 bases stayed unmatched. The CDR3 coding sequence is TGTGCCAGCAGTTTCTCCGGACAGGGGAATCAGCCCCAGCATTTT. It encodes CASSFSGQGNQPQHF.

Only a few counts were recorded for this clone. The rearrangement uses TRBV6-5 and TRBJ2-5; D is undetermined. Gene TRBJ2-7 matches the end of the DNA better, so the J call may be wrong. Germline V gene lookup returns CDR1 MNHEY and CDR2 SVGAGI. The CDR3 totals 13 residues. CDR3 loop: CASSYSSPYEQYF. The CDR3 coding sequence is TGTGCCAGCAGTTACTCGAGTCCCTACGAGCAGTACTTC.

The genes are TRBV29-1 and TRBJ2-7; maybe TRBD2 (6 bases). Germline loops: CDR1 SQVTM, CDR2 ANQGSEA. The V and J ends lost 2 bases and 6 bases respectively, with 17 bases between them. CDR3 length equals 14 residues. CDR3 sequence (DNA): TGCAGCGTTGAAAGGGGTATGATGGGGGGCGAGCAGTACTTC. This sequence encodes CSVERGMMGGEQYF.